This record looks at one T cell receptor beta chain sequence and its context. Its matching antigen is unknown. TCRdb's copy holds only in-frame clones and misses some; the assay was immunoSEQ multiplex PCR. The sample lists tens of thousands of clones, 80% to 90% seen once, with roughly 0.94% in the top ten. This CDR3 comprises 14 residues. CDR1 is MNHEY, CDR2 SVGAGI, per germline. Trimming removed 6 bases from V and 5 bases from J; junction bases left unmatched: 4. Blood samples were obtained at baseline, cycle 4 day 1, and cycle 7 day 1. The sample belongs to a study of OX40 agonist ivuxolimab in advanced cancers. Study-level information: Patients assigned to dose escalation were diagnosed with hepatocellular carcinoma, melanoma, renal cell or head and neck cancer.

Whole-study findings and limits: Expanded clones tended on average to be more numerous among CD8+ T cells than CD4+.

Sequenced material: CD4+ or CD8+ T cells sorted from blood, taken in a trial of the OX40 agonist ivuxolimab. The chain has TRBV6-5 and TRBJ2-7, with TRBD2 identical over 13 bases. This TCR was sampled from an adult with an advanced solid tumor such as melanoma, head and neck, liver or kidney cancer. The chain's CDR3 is CASRQGLAGDEQYF. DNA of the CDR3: TGTGCCAGCAGGCAAGGACTAGCGGGGGACGAGCAGTACTTC.